Listed below are T cell receptor beta chains from one sample, sequenced in a study of T cells in Graves' hyperthyroidism and ophthalmopathy. TCRdb re-derived calls from the multiplex PCR reads in MiXCR, one entry per CDR3 protein. This sample has 540,000 or so distinct CDR3 sequences; under 60% occur once, and the top ten carry roughly 20%. The sequenced sample consisted of peripheral blood or thyroid tissue (not recorded which). These receptors all stem from an adult woman with Graves' disease, either hyperthyroidism or ophthalmopathy (not recorded which). Both conserved end residues are part of each CDR3. The order of the fields is V gene, J gene, CDR3 protein.

V: TRBV24-1
J: TRBJ2-2
CDR3: CARGSGTNTGELFF

V: TRBV29-1
J: TRBJ2-5
CDR3: CSVSNQETQYF

V: TRBV15
J: TRBJ1-4
CDR3: CATSSQATGVDEKLFF

V: TRBV11-2
J: TRBJ1-6
CDR3: CASSAPQDSYNSPLHF

V: TRBV9
J: TRBJ1-5
CDR3: CASSVEGARDQPQHF

V: TRBV4-1
J: TRBJ1-1
CDR3: CASSQVGGANTEAFF

V: TRBV20-1
J: TRBJ2-1
CDR3: CSGRFSGRINEQFF

V: TRBV28
J: TRBJ1-5
CDR3: CASSFRPQGNQPQHF

V: TRBV6-5
J: TRBJ2-5
CDR3: CASSSGQALQETQYF

V: TRBV2
J: TRBJ1-1
CDR3: CASGGDTEAFF

V: TRBV9
J: TRBJ1-2
CDR3: CASSPSADNYGYTF

V: TRBV7-9
J: TRBJ2-7
CDR3: CASSPQGGTSRSYEQYF

V: TRBV10-3
J: TRBJ2-7
CDR3: CAIRPPSGTGNEQYF

V: TRBV7-9
J: TRBJ2-7
CDR3: CASSLSLGEQYF

V: TRBV12-3/TRBV12-4
J: TRBJ2-7
CDR3: CASSPPASGVPVQYF

V: TRBV27
J: TRBJ2-7
CDR3: CASSLGGAPHEQYF

V: TRBV5-1
J: TRBJ2-7
CDR3: CASSTGPLRDEQYF

V: TRBV10-3
J: TRBJ1-3
CDR3: CAISGRDTIYF

V: TRBV28
J: TRBJ1-5
CDR3: CASTLLWESNQPQHF

V: TRBV11-2
J: TRBJ2-7
CDR3: CASSGWGHHSYEQYF

V: TRBV19
J: TRBJ1-1
CDR3: CASAGRGYTEAFF

V: TRBV7-9
J: TRBJ1-2
CDR3: CASSTRDAGYGYTF

V: TRBV11-2
J: TRBJ2-7
CDR3: CASSLWQDSYEQYF

V: TRBV12-3/TRBV12-4
J: TRBJ1-1
CDR3: CASSPTGGYDTEAFF

V: TRBV10-3
J: TRBJ1-2
CDR3: CAITAGDGYTF

V: TRBV29-1
J: TRBJ2-5
CDR3: CSAVGGAWETQYF

V: TRBV12-3/TRBV12-4
J: TRBJ1-2
CDR3: CASSDPRDYGYTF

V: TRBV7-6
J: TRBJ1-6
CDR3: CASSLGGWNSPLHF

V: TRBV9
J: TRBJ1-4
CDR3: CASTEITNEKLFF

V: TRBV9
J: TRBJ1-2
CDR3: CASSVTGVYGYTF

V: TRBV9
J: TRBJ1-2
CDR3: CASSTTGVGGYTF

V: TRBV7-3
J: TRBJ1-2
CDR3: CASSERGAGEYGYTF

V: TRBV7-9
J: TRBJ2-5
CDR3: CASSSTGRGETQYF

V: TRBV11-2
J: TRBJ1-5
CDR3: CASSVGVSASNQPQHF

V: TRBV7-7
J: TRBJ2-7
CDR3: CASSQDRVGEQYF

V: TRBV6-1
J: TRBJ2-2
CDR3: CASRNSRTGELFF

V: TRBV7-2
J: TRBJ2-3
CDR3: CASSLVGWHTQYF

V: TRBV3-1
J: TRBJ1-2
CDR3: CASSQPQGSYGYTF

V: TRBV11-2
J: TRBJ2-2
CDR3: CASSLVVATGELFF

V: TRBV6-5
J: TRBJ2-7
CDR3: CASGSNEQYF

V: TRBV5-8
J: TRBJ1-6
CDR3: CASSLAESPLHF

V: TRBV7-9
J: TRBJ1-2
CDR3: CASSPRQAGSYTF

V: TRBV7-6
J: TRBJ1-1
CDR3: CASSSDPSWVTEAFF

V: TRBV15
J: TRBJ1-6
CDR3: CATSRDSARSSSPLHF

V: TRBV5-8
J: TRBJ2-5
CDR3: CASLAAGVLETQYF

V: TRBV2
J: .
CDR3: CATSGGTAYNEQFF

V: TRBV20-1
J: TRBJ2-2
CDR3: CSASGQITGELFF

V: TRBV2
J: TRBJ2-6
CDR3: CASSELAGRAVLTF

V: TRBV14
J: TRBJ1-2
CDR3: CASSQGRWPLGYTF

V: TRBV6-5
J: TRBJ2-7
CDR3: CASSYSVSGNYEQYF

V: TRBV13
J: TRBJ1-2
CDR3: CALADEGLGYTF

V: TRBV3-1
J: TRBJ1-1
CDR3: CASSKTRDTEAFF

V: TRBV6-5
J: TRBJ2-7
CDR3: CASSYSRGEVYEQYF